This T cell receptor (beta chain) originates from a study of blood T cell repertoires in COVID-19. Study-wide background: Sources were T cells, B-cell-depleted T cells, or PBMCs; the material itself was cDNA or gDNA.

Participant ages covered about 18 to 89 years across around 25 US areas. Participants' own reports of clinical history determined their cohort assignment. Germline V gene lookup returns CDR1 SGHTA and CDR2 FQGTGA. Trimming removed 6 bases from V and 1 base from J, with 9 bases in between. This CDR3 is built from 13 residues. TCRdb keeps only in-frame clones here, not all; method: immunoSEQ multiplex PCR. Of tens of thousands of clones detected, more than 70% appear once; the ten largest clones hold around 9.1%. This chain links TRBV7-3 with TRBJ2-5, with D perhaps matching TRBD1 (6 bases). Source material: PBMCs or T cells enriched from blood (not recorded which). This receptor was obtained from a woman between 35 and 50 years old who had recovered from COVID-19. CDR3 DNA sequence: TGTGCCAGCAGGATGGACAGCCAAGAGACCCAGTACTTC. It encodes CASRMDSQETQYF.